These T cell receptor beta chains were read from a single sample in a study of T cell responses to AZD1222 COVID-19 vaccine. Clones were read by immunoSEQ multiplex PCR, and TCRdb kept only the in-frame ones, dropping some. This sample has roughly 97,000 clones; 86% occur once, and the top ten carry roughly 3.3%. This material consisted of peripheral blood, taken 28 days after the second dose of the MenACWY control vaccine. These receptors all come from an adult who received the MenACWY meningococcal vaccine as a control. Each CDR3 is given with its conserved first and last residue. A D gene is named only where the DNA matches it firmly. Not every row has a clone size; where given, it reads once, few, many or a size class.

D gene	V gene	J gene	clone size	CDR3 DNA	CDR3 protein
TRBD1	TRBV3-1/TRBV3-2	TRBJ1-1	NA	TGTGCCAGCAGCCCGGGACAGGGGATGGGAGCTGAAGCTTTCTTT	CASSPGQGMGAEAFF
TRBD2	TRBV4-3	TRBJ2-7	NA	TGCGCCAGCAGCCAAGATACGGGGGGGGGCAGATCCGAGCAGTACTTC	CASSQDTGGGRSEQYF
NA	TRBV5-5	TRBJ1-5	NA	TGTGCCAGCAGTCGGGTGGTGGATCAGCCCCAGCATTTT	CASSRVVDQPQHF
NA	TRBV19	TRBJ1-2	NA	TGTGCCAGTAGTATAGTTCAAAGAGGACATGGCTACACCTTC	CASSIVQRGHGYTF
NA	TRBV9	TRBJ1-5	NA	TGTGCCAGCAGTACTGGTGCGGTGTCTGGTGGCAATCAGCCCCAGCATTTT	CASSTGAVSGGNQPQHF
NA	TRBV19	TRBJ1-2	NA	TGTGCCAGTAGTATACTGCTTCGCAACTACCGAAACTATGGCTACACCTTC	CASSILLRNYRNYGYTF
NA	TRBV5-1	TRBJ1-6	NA	TGCGCCAGCAGCTTGCTACTGGGTTCACCCCTCCACTTT	CASSLLLGSPLHF
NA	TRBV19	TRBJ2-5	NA	TGTGCCAGTAAGGGGGTAGGGGGGATCGAAGAGACCCAGTACTTC	CASKGVGGIEETQYF
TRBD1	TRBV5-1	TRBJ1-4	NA	TGCGCCAGCAGCCGGGACAGCCTCGCAATTGGTGAAAAACTGTTTTTT	CASSRDSLAIGEKLFF
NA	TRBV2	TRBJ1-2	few	TGTGCCAGCAGTGAACGGCAGTTAACTAACTATGGCTACACCTTC	CASSERQLTNYGYTF
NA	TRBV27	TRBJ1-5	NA	TGTGCCAGCAGTCTGTGGGGGGGGCAAAGCAATCAGCCCCAGCATTTT	CASSLWGGQSNQPQHF
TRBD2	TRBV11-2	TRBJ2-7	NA	TGTGCCAGCAGCTTAAGGGGAGGGGAGGTCTACGAGCAGTACTTC	CASSLRGGEVYEQYF
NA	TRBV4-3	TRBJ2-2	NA	TGCGCCAGCAGCCAAGCCAGCGGGCCGACCGGGGAGCTGTTTTTT	CASSQASGPTGELFF
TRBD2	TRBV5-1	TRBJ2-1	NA	TGCGCCAGCAGCTTGGAAGTTAGCGGGGGGCGCGATGAGCAGTTCTTC	CASSLEVSGGRDEQFF
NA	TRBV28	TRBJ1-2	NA	TGTGCCAGCAGTTTAGAGCTGGCCAACTATGGCTACACCTTC	CASSLELANYGYTF
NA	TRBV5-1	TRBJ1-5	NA	TGCGCCAGCAGCTTGGAGGGGGGGTATCAGCCCCAGCATTTT	CASSLEGGYQPQHF
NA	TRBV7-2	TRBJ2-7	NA	TGTGCCAGCAGCTTAGGCCCACAGGGTGCGTACGAGCAGTACTTC	CASSLGPQGAYEQYF
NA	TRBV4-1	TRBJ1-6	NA	TGCGCCAGCAGCCAAGTTGGCACTACGAGCTCCTATAATTCACCCCTCCACTTT	CASSQVGTTSSYNSPLHF
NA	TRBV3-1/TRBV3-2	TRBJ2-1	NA	TGTGCCAGCAGCCAATATGGATACAATGAGCAGTTCTTC	CASSQYGYNEQFF
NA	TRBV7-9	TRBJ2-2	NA	TGTGCCAGCAGCTTAGCGCTTAGCACCGGGGAGCTGTTTTTT	CASSLALSTGELFF
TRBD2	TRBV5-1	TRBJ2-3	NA	TGCGCCAGCAGCTTGGGCGGGACTAGCGGGGGGGCCGGGACAGATACGCAGTATTTT	CASSLGGTSGGAGTDTQYF
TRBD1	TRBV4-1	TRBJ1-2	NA	TGCGCCAGCAGCCAAGGAGGGACAGGGGCCTACTATGGCTACACCTTC	CASSQGGTGAYYGYTF
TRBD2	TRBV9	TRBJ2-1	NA	TGTGCCAGCAGCGTTGGGACTAGCGGGGGGCTATACAATGAGCAGTTCTTC	CASSVGTSGGLYNEQFF
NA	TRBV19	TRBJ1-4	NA	TGTGCCAGTAGTGGGGCAGCCTGGGCAACTAATGAAAAACTGTTTTTT	CASSGAAWATNEKLFF
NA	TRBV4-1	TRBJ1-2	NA	TGCGCCAGCAGCCAAGATGGCGAGGCTCGTGGCTACACCTTC	CASSQDGEARGYTF
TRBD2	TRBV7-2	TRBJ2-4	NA	TGTGCCAGCAGCCCCGGGGGAGGGAGAAACATTCAGTACTTC	CASSPGGGRNIQYF
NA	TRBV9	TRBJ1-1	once	TGTGCCAGCAGCGTAGTAGAAGGGGGACGGACTTTCTTT	CASSVVEGGRTFF
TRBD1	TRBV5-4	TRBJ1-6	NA	TGTGCCAGCAGCAACAGGGGGAAAAATTCACCCCTCCACTTT	CASSNRGKNSPLHF
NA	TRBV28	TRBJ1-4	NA	TGTGCCAGCGGCCCCCGGGCACTTCTTTTTTTT	CASGPRALLFF
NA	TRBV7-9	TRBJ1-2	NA	TGTGCCAGCGCCGCGGGTGGTGGAGGCTCCTATGGCTACACCTTC	CASAAGGGGSYGYTF
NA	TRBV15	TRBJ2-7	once	TGTGCCACCAGCAGAGAGAGCTACGAGCAGTACTTC	CATSRESYEQYF
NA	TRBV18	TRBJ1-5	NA	TGTGCCAGCTCAAGCGCACCGAGGGATAGCAATCAGCCCCAGCATTTT	CASSSAPRDSNQPQHF
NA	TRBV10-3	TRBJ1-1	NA	TGTGCCATCAGTAGTCGCAGGAACACTGAAGCTTTCTTT	CAISSRRNTEAFF
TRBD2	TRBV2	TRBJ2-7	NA	TGTGCCAGTAAGCGGGGGCCGACCTACGAGCAGTACTTC	CASKRGPTYEQYF
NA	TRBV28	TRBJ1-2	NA	TGTGCCAGCAGTTTATGGGGGGTCGGGACAACCTATGGCTACACCTTC	CASSLWGVGTTYGYTF
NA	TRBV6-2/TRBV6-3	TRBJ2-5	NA	TGTGCCAGCAGCAAAGAGACCCAGTACTTC	CASSKETQYF
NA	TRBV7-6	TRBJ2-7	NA	TGTGCCAGCAGCTTAGAAGAGCCGGGGCAGAGTATACATTACGAGCAGTACTTC	CASSLEEPGQSIHYEQYF
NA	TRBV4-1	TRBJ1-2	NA	TGCGCCAGCAGCCAAGATGGGGCAGGGGTTGGTTATGGCTACACCTTC	CASSQDGAGVGYGYTF
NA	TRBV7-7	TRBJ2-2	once	TGTGCCAGCAGCTTAGCGCACGTGGGCGGGGAGCTGTTTTTT	CASSLAHVGGELFF
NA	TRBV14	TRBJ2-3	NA	TGTGCCAGCAGCCAAGTTGGCGGCGGGGCAACAGATACGCAGTATTTT	CASSQVGGGATDTQYF
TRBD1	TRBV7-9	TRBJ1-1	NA	TGTGCCAGCAGCGACACAGGGGGAACGAACACTGAAGCTTTCTTT	CASSDTGGTNTEAFF
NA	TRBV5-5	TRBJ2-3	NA	TGTGCCAGCAGCCGACTAGTGCCAGATACGCAGTATTTT	CASSRLVPDTQYF
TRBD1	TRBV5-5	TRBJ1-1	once	TGTGCCAGCAGCTTCTACCAGGGGGTCAAAACTGAAGCTTTCTTT	CASSFYQGVKTEAFF
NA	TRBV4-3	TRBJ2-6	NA	TGCGCCAGCAGCCAAGGGTCCCTGCGCGCCCTCTCTGGGGCCAACGTCCTGACTTTC	CASSQGSLRALSGANVLTF
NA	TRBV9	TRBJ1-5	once	TGTGCCAGCAGCTACAGGGCTGGAGGTCAGCCCCAGCATTTT	CASSYRAGGQPQHF
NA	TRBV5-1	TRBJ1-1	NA	TGCGCCAGCAGCTTGGGTCCGGAGAACACTGAAGCTTTCTTT	CASSLGPENTEAFF
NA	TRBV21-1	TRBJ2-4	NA	TGTGCCAGCAGCAAAGCTCCGACATCCCCGGGGGCCAAAAACATTCAGTACTTC	CASSKAPTSPGAKNIQYF
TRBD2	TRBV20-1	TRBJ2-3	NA	TGCAGTGCTAGTGGCGCTCTAGCGGGGAGCACAGATACGCAGTATTTT	CSASGALAGSTDTQYF
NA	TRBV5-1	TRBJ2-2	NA	TGCGCCAGCAGCTGGCAGGGAATCGGGGAGCTGTTTTTT	CASSWQGIGELFF
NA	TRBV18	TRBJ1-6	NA	TGTGCCAGCTCACCTTTAGCGACAGGCAACTCCTATAATTCACCCCTCCACTTT	CASSPLATGNSYNSPLHF
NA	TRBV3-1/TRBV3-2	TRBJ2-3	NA	TGTGCCAGCAGCCATCCCTCCGGAGGAGGGACAATGGATTTT	CASSHPSGGGTMDF
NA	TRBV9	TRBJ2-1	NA	TGTGCCAGCAGCCTTGGACAGAGTAACAATGAGCAGTTCTTC	CASSLGQSNNEQFF
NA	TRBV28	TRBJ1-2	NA	TGTGCCAGCGAATCTCAGCGAAAGTATGGCTACACCTTC	CASESQRKYGYTF
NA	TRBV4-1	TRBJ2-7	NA	TGCGCCAGCAGCCTACGGGCCGCCTTTGGGGATTCCTACGAGCAGTACTTC	CASSLRAAFGDSYEQYF
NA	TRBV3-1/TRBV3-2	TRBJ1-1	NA	TGTGCCAGCAGCCCGGGAAGGCCCACTGAAGCTTTCTTT	CASSPGRPTEAFF
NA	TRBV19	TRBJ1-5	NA	TGTGCCAGTAGGCAAGGGGGAGGGGACAATCAGCCCCAGCATTTT	CASRQGGGDNQPQHF
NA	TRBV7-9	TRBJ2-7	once	TGTGCCAGCAGCCGAGACTACGAGCAGTACTTC	CASSRDYEQYF
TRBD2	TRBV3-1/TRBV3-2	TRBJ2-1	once	TGTGCCAGCAGCCCCAGCGGGGGGGCCATTGGCAATGAGCAGTTCTTC	CASSPSGGAIGNEQFF